This entry lists 27 T cell receptor beta chains sequenced from one sample in a study of CD8 T cells in ankylosing spondylitis (dated by TCRdb to the late 2010s). The library was produced with 5' RACE. Reads for this sample came from an Illumina HiSeq 2500. In-frame beta chains were kept once TCRdb had trimmed the public reads at Q25 with fastp and called clones with MiXCR. Each CDR3 protein gets just one entry, which takes the most common genes and DNA from the rows behind it. The sample table shows about 540,000 distinct CDR3 sequences, and approximately 12% are seen once. Around 7% of the sample comes from the top ten. Results the study describes overall, beyond this receptor: Blood from ankylosing spondylitis patients appeared to be characterized by a TCR beta motif made up of under 10 highly homologous amino acid variants.

For these TCRs, the target antigens are not known. Input material: blood, either unsorted or a sorted T cell fraction (not recorded which). All receptors derive from a male donor with ankylosing spondylitis.

This clonotype has a handful of counts. The chain carries TRBV2 and TRBJ1-2; D is perhaps TRBD1 (5 bases). The CDR3 length is 14 residues. Trimming shortened V by 5 bases and J by 4 bases, and 14 bases separated the two germline ends. Germline V gene sequence: CDR1 SNHLY, CDR2 FYNNEI. The CDR3: CASSTTRGSYGYTF. The CDR3 DNA is TGTGCCAGCAGTACCACACGGGGGTCCTATGGCTACACCTTC.

The chain employs TRBV12-3 or TRBV12-4 and TRBJ1-5, with D hard to call. The CDR3 runs to 15 residues. V was pared by 5 bases and J by 6 bases, with 17 bases between. For the CDR3, the DNA is TGTGCCAGCAGTAGGACTCCGGGAGGCGGTCAGCCCCAGCATTTT. Its translation: CASSRTPGGGQPQHF.

The chain carries TRBV29-1 and TRBJ2-1; TRBD1 is a possible D gene (6 bases). The CDR3 has 16 residues. With 4 bases removed from V and 5 bases from J, the gap between germline ends came to 21 bases. Germline CDR1 reads SQVTM; CDR2 reads ANQGSEA. CDR3 sequence: CSVGQAGALSHNEQFF. In nucleotides, the CDR3 is TGCAGCGTTGGCCAGGCAGGGGCGCTATCACACAATGAGCAGTTCTTC.

This chain uses TRBV7-2 with TRBJ2-1; 8 positions agree with TRBD1. The germline CDR1 and CDR2 sequences are SGHTA and FQGNSA. The J segment lost 4 bases and the V segment lost 5 bases, leaving 13 bases of the junction unmatched. CDR3 length: 17 residues. This CDR3 reads CASSPRTGTPQYNEQFF. The CDR3 bases are TGTGCCAGCAGCCCCCGGACAGGGACTCCCCAATACAATGAGCAGTTCTTC.

V gene TRBV5-1 combines with J gene TRBJ1-1; unclear D gene. Germline CDR1 is SGHRS and CDR2 is YFSETQ. The CDR3 is made up of 12 amino acids. Trimming pared 0 bases from V and 10 bases from J, leaving 10 bases between. CDR3: CASSLAEGGAFF. CDR3 nucleotides: TGCGCCAGCAGCTTGGCCGAGGGAGGAGCTTTCTTT.

The rearrangement joins TRBV10-3 to TRBJ2-1; the match to TRBD2 covers 10 bases. Germline V gene sequence: CDR1 ENHRY, CDR2 SYGVKD. V shed 3 bases, J shed 9 bases, and the junction held 11 bases outside the gene matches. CDR3 length: 16 residues. CDR3 sequence reads: CAISDPTSGPAFEQFF. In nucleotides, the CDR3 is TGTGCCATCAGTGACCCGACTAGCGGGCCCGCGTTTGAGCAGTTCTTC.

This clonotype was seen a few times. The rearrangement joins TRBV20-1 to TRBJ2-3; D might be TRBD2 (6 bases). V shed 6 bases and J shed 5 bases, with 18 bases lying between them. This CDR3 contains 14 residues. Germline V CDR1 and CDR2: DFQATT, SNEGSKA (reference sequence). CDR3 protein: CSASGLPGVDTQYF. CDR3 coding DNA: TGCAGTGCCTCGGGACTCCCCGGGGTAGATACGCAGTATTTT.

This clonotype was seen ten or more times. This chain links TRBV7-9 with TRBJ1-6; D perhaps matches TRBD1 (5 bases). Trimming left V 2 bases short and J 10 bases short, with 15 bases between. Germline loops: CDR1 SEHNR, CDR2 FQNEAQ (reference sequence). CDR3 size: 15 residues. In DNA, the CDR3 is TGTGCCAGCAGCTTAAAGGGGCCTAGGGACTCACCCCTCCACTTT. Amino acids: CASSLKGPRDSPLHF.

The chain links TRBV10-3 to TRBJ2-5; TRBD1 matches at 7 bases. Germline CDR1 reads ENHRY; CDR2 reads SYGVKD. The length of the CDR3 is 13 residues. Trimming took 4 bases from V and 3 from J; bases not matched to a gene: 2. Here the CDR3 reads CAISAGTEETQYF. The CDR3 DNA reads TGTGCCATCAGTGCCGGGACAGAAGAGACCCAGTACTTC.

This clonotype has more than one count but fewer than ten. CDR3 region: CASSQDANPIGAYNEQFF. The CDR3 DNA reads TGCGCCAGCAGCCAAGATGCCAATCCAATAGGGGCCTACAATGAGCAGTTCTTC. The chain carries TRBV4-1 and TRBJ2-1; D perhaps matches TRBD1 (5 bases). Germline V CDR1 and CDR2: MGHRA, YSYEKL. CDR3 length equals 18 residues. Trimming stripped 0 bases from V and 2 bases from J, with 17 bases between.

In regard to this clonotype: The junction differs from germline at one of its ends, possibly a read error. The chain recombines TRBV7-8 with TRBJ1-4; D might be TRBD1 (6 bases). The length of the CDR3 is 16 residues. Germline CDR1 and CDR2: SGHVS and FQNEAQ. The CDR3 DNA reads TGTGCCAGCAGCTTAGTGGGGGGGGGGCCTAATCAAAAACTGTTTTTT. It codes for CASSLVGGGPNQKLFF.

This clonotype was seen a handful of times. The chain recombines TRBV20-1 with TRBJ2-1, with 10 positions matching TRBD1. The J segment lost 4 bases and the V segment lost 4 bases, leaving 16 bases of the junction unmatched. The V gene's germline CDR1 is DFQATT and CDR2 SNEGSKA (reference sequence). This CDR3 is built from 18 residues. CDR3: CSATSGTGARVFYNEQFF. CDR3 nucleotides: TGCAGTGCTACGTCAGGGACAGGGGCGAGAGTCTTTTACAATGAGCAGTTCTTC.

This clonotype appeared a few times. The chain recombines TRBV20-1 with TRBJ1-2, with a tentative D call TRBD1 (5 bases). Trimming took off 2 bases at V and 8 bases at J, with 15 bases between the two ends. The V gene's germline CDR1 is DFQATT and CDR2 SNEGSKA (reference sequence). The CDR3 sequence is 13 residues long. The CDR3 region has the DNA TGCAGTGCTAGACCAGGGAGGCTTGGCGGCTACACCTTC. Translating gives CSARPGRLGGYTF.

This clonotype is deemed medium-sized (0.01 to 0.1%). The J gene is TRBJ2-1, the V gene TRBV2; the match to TRBD1 covers 7 bases. CDR1 SNHLY and CDR2 FYNNEI come from the germline V gene. The trim removed 4 bases at V and 6 bases at J, leaving 3 bases unmatched. The length of the CDR3 is 13 residues. The chain's CDR3 is CASSAGTANEQFF. The CDR3 region has the DNA TGTGCCAGCAGTGCCGGGACAGCCAATGAGCAGTTCTTC.

V is TRBV2 and J is TRBJ1-2; tentative D call: TRBD1 (5 bases). CDR3 length equals 14 residues. CDR1 SNHLY and CDR2 FYNNEI come from the germline V gene. Trimming took 5 bases from V and 5 from J, leaving 15 bases between them. For the CDR3, the DNA is TGTGCCAGCAGTTCAAAGGGAGGGGTTTATGGCTACACCTTC. It yields the protein CASSSKGGVYGYTF.

V is TRBV5-1 and J is TRBJ1-6, with no clear D. This CDR3 is 17 amino acids long. Germline assignment: CDR1 SGHRS and CDR2 YFSETQ. V lost 0 bases, J lost 0 bases, and 10 bases lay in between. The DNA of the CDR3 is TGCGCCAGCAGCTTGGCGGTCCGGAGCTCCTATAATTCACCCCTCCACTTT. The encoded protein is CASSLAVRSSYNSPLHF.

This clonotype was observed a handful of times. The CDR3 region is CASSLLGGNEKLFF. CDR3 nucleotide sequence: TGTGCCAGCAGCCTCCTTGGAGGTAATGAAAAACTGTTTTTT. The V and J genes are TRBV7-9 and TRBJ1-4, with D uncertain. The CDR3 has 14 residues. The germline V gene has CDR1 SEHNR and CDR2 FQNEAQ (reference sequence). V was cut by 5 bases and J by 4 bases, with 11 bases left in between.

The rearrangement links TRBV2 to TRBJ1-2; D remains ambiguous. Per germline, CDR1 SNHLY and CDR2 FYNNEI. The CDR3 extends over 11 amino acids. Trimming cost V 6 bases and J 7 bases, with 9 bases left between them. The CDR3, as DNA: TGTGCCAGCAGGGTGGATAGTGGCTACACCTTC. Translated: CASRVDSGYTF.

This clonotype was counted ten times or more. The chain combines TRBV12-3 or TRBV12-4 with TRBJ2-1, with 7 bases identical to TRBD1. CDR3 length: 14 amino acids. Trimming took 3 bases from V and 6 from J; bases not matched to a gene: 5. This chain's CDR3 is CASSLTGYSNEQFF. The DNA of the CDR3 is TGTGCCAGCAGTTTGACAGGGTACAGCAATGAGCAGTTCTTC.

The chain carries TRBV15 and TRBJ2-7; tentatively, D is TRBD2 (6 bases). V lost 4 bases and J lost 0, with 10 bases in between. The CDR3 runs 14 residues. Germline loops: CDR1 LNHNV, CDR2 YYDKDF (reference sequence). As DNA, the CDR3 is TGTGCCACCAGCAATCGGGGGAGCTCCTACGAGCAGTACTTC. Translated, it gives CATSNRGSSYEQYF.

The rearrangement links TRBV12-3 or TRBV12-4 to TRBJ1-2; D may be TRBD1 (6 bases). CDR3 size: 13 residues. V was trimmed by 5 bases and J by 5 bases, leaving 12 bases between them. The CDR3 loop is CASSPYRDYGYTF. CDR3 sequence (DNA): TGTGCCAGCAGTCCTTACAGGGATTATGGCTACACCTTC.

This clonotype was observed a few times. The V gene is TRBV6-1, the J gene TRBJ1-5, with a possible D match to TRBD1 (6 bases). CDR1 is MNHNS and CDR2 is SASEGT in the germline V gene. Trimming cost V 6 bases and J 0 bases, with 15 bases left between them. This CDR3 comprises 16 residues. Here the CDR3 DNA reads TGTGCCAGCAGGGATGACAGGCGATATAGCAATCAGCCCCAGCATTTT. Its protein is CASRDDRRYSNQPQHF.

This clonotype was counted a few times. The rearrangement uses TRBV2 and TRBJ2-2; D might be TRBD1 (5 bases). Between the trimmed V and J ends, which lost 11 bases and 1 base, there was a span of 14 bases. The CDR3 consists of 14 residues. Germline V gene data show CDR1 as SNHLY and CDR2 as FYNNEI. CDR3 sequence (DNA): TGTGCCGGTTCAACCCAGGGGAACACCGGGGAGCTGTTTTTT. Translation gives CAGSTQGNTGELFF. Together with reference TRBV2 and TRBJ2-2, the CDR3 gives the full variable domain: EPEVTQTPSHQVTQMGQEVILRCVPISNHLYFYWYRQILGQKVEFLVSFYNNEISEKSEIFDDQFSVERPDGSNFTLKIRSTKLEDSAMYFCAGSTQGNTGELFFGEGSRLTVL.

V usage is TRBV5-6 and J usage is TRBJ2-2; 8 nucleotides line up with TRBD2. Looked up from germline, CDR1 is SGHDT and CDR2 is YYEEEE. The V segment lost 4 bases and the J segment 5 bases; nucleotides outside the gene matches: 10. The CDR3 runs to 16 residues. The CDR3 region is CASSNQVGRVTGELFF. As DNA, the CDR3 is TGTGCCAGCAGCAATCAGGTCGGGAGGGTAACCGGGGAGCTGTTTTTT. Full variable domain (outside the CDR3, taken from reference TRBV5-6 and TRBJ2-2): DAGVTQSPTHLIKTRGQQVTLRCSPKSGHDTVSWYQQALGQGPQFIFQYYEEEERQRGNFPDRFSGHQFPNYSSELNVNALLLGDSALYLCASSNQVGRVTGELFFGEGSRLTVL.

This sequence joins TRBV29-1 and TRBJ2-4; the D gene is possibly TRBD2 (6 bases). The length of the CDR3 is 11 residues. Trimming took off 6 bases at V and 5 bases at J, with 8 bases between the two ends. Germline-derived CDR1 and CDR2 are SQVTM and ANQGSEA. Here the CDR3 DNA reads TGCAGCGTGGGACTTGAAAACATTCAGTACTTC. It encodes CSVGLENIQYF.

The rearrangement uses TRBV6-1 and TRBJ2-1, with D perhaps TRBD1 (5 bases). Germline V lookup: CDR1 MNHNS, CDR2 SASEGT. V shed 2 bases and J shed 10 bases, with 12 bases lying between them. The CDR3 length is 13 residues. Here the CDR3 reads CASSEYRPGEQFF. In DNA form, the CDR3 reads TGTGCCAGCAGTGAATACCGCCCAGGGGAGCAGTTCTTC.

This clonotype has more than one count but fewer than ten. This chain uses TRBV2 with TRBJ2-7, with 9 bases matching TRBD2. The CDR3 loop spans 14 amino acids. J lost 3 bases, V lost 7 bases, and 7 bases had no gene match. CDR1 SNHLY and CDR2 FYNNEI come from the germline V gene. CDR3 nucleotide sequence: TGTGCCAGCAAGGGGAGTAGCGGGAGCTACGAGCAGTACTTC. The encoded protein is CASKGSSGSYEQYF.